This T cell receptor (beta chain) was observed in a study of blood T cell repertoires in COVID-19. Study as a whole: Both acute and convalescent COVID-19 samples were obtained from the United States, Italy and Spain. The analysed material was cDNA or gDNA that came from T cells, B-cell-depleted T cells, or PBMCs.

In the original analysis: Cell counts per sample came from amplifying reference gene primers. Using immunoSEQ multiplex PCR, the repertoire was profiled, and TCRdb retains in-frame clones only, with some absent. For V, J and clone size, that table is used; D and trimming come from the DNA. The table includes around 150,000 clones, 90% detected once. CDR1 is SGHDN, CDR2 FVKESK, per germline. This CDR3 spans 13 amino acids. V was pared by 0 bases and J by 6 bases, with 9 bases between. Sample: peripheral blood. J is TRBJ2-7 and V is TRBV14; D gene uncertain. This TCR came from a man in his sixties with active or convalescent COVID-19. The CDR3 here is CASSQEVRGEQYF. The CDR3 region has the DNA TGTGCCAGCAGCCAAGAAGTTCGCGGCGAGCAGTACTTC.